This T cell receptor (beta chain) was found in a study of blood T cell repertoires in COVID-19. Study context: Donors in the United States, Italy and Spain gave samples during acute or convalescent COVID-19. PBMCs, B-cell-depleted T cells, or T cells were the source of the cDNA or gDNA that made up the material.

Per the original methods: The assay estimated nucleated cells by amplifying reference gene primers. The table came from immunoSEQ multiplex PCR; TCRdb's copy has only in-frame clones and leaves some out. V and J calls and clone size are as listed in that table; D and trimming were resolved from the DNA. The data contain about 79,000 clones, around 90% of them singletons. The V and J ends lost 5 bases and 3 bases, in that order; junction bases with no gene match: 8. Germline CDR1 LGHNA, CDR2 YNFKEQ. This CDR3 has 16 amino acids. This clone was counted a few times. V and J are TRBV4-2 and TRBJ1-5; 9 nucleotides agree with TRBD1. This sequence originates from a man aged 45 to 65 with active COVID-19. Sequences were obtained from peripheral blood. CDR3 residues: CASSSATGGINQPQHF. As DNA, the CDR3 is TGTGCCAGCAGCTCAGCGACAGGGGGGATCAATCAGCCCCAGCATTTT.